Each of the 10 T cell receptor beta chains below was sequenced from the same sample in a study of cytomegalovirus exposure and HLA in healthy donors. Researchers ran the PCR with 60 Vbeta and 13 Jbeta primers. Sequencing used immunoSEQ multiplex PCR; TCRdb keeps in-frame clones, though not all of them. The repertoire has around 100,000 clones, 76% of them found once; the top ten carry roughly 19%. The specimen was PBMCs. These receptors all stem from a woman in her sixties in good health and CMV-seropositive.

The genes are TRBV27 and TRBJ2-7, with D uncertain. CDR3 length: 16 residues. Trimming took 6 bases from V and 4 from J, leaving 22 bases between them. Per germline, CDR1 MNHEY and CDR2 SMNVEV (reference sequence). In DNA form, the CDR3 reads TGTGCCAGCAGCCCTACCCCCCGGCGGAGTGGGTACGAGCAGTACTTC. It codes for CASSPTPRRSGYEQYF.

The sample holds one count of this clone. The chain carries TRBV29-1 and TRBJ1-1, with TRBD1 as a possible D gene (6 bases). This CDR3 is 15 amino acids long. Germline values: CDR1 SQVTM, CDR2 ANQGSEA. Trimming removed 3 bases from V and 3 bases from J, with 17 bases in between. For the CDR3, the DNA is TGCAGCGTTGACCGGAACAGGGCCCCCCACACTGAAGCTTTCTTT. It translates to CSVDRNRAPHTEAFF.

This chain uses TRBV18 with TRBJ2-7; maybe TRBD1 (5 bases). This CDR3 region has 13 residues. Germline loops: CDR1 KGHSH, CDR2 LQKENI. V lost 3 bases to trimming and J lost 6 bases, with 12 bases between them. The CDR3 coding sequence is TGTGCCAGCTCACCGTCGACAGCTAGCGAGCAGTACTTC. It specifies CASSPSTASEQYF.

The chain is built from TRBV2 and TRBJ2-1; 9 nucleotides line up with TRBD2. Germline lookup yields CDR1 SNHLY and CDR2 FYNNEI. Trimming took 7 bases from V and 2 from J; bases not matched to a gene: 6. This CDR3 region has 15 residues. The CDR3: CASKPLAGAYNEQFF. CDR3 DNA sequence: TGTGCCAGCAAACCCTTAGCGGGAGCCTACAATGAGCAGTTCTTC.

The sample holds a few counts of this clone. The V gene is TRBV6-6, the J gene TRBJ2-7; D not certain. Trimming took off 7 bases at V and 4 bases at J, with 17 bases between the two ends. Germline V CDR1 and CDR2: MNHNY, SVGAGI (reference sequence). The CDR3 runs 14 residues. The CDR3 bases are TGTGCCAGCAAGGTAGGAGTAGGTCCTTACGAGCAGTACTTC. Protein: CASKVGVGPYEQYF.

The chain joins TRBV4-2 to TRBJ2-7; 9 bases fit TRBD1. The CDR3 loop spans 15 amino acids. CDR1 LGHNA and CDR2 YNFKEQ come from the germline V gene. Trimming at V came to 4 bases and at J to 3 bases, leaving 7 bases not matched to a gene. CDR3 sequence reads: CASSRPGQGFYEQYF. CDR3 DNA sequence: TGTGCCAGCAGCCGCCCGGGACAGGGCTTCTACGAGCAGTACTTC.

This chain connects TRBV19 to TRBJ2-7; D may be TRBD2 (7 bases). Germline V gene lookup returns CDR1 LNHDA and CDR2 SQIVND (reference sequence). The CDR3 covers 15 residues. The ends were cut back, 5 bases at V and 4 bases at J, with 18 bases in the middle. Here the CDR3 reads CASSVGGGLIYEQYF. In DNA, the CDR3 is TGTGCCAGTAGTGTGGGAGGGGGTCTTATTTACGAGCAGTACTTC.

CDR3 DNA sequence: TGTGCCTGGAGTACAGGGTCCTACGAGCAGTACTTC. Protein sequence: CAWSTGSYEQYF. The J gene is TRBJ2-7, the V gene TRBV30; weak D call: TRBD1 (6 bases). The CDR3 totals 12 residues. Trimming cost V 2 bases and J 1 base, with 6 bases left between them. CDR1 is GTSNPN and CDR2 is SVGIG in the germline V gene (reference sequence).

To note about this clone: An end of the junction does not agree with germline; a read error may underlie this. This chain's CDR3 is CASTVVATGELFF. CDR3 DNA sequence: TGTGCCAGCACCGTAGTGGCAACCGGGGAGCTGTTTTTT. V is TRBV9 and J is TRBJ2-2; no reliable D call. The CDR3 runs to 13 residues. Germline V gene lookup returns CDR1 SGDLS and CDR2 YYNGEE.

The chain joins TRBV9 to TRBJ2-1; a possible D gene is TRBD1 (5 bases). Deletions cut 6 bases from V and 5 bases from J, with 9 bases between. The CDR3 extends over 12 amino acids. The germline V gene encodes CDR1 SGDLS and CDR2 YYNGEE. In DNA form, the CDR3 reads TGTGCCAGCAATACAGGCGACAATGAGCAGTTCTTC. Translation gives CASNTGDNEQFF.